This passage covers 2 T cell receptor beta chains from one sample sequenced in a study of blood T cell repertoires in COVID-19. Sequencing was performed with immunoSEQ multiplex PCR; in TCRdb, only in-frame clones are kept and a portion is missing. Here the sample spans about 150,000 clones, approximately 84% being singletons. The source material was PBMCs or T cells enriched from blood (not recorded which). These receptors all stem from a woman in her forties or fifties who had recovered from COVID-19.

The genes are TRBV7-9 and TRBJ2-7; D possibly corresponds to TRBD1 (6 bases). The CDR3 is 16 amino acids. Trimming took off 0 bases at V and 5 bases at J, with 17 bases between the two ends. Germline lookup yields CDR1 SEHNR and CDR2 FQNEAQ (reference sequence). Here the CDR3 reads CASSLAGAGGGHEQYF. Written as DNA, the CDR3 is TGTGCCAGCAGCTTAGCGGGGGCAGGAGGAGGTCACGAGCAGTACTTC.

This chain joins TRBV7-2 and TRBJ2-4; D is unclear. CDR3 length equals 14 residues. The ends were cut back, 3 bases at V and 4 bases at J, with 10 bases in the middle. Per germline, CDR1 SGHTA and CDR2 FQGNSA. The CDR3 loop reads CASSFYKLKNIQYF. For the CDR3, the DNA is TGTGCCAGCAGCTTCTATAAACTAAAAAACATTCAGTACTTC.